This TCR beta chain was obtained from a study of cytomegalovirus exposure and HLA in healthy donors. General study results and limits: Per a later analysis, 15,000 to 20,000 TCR beta sequences showed association with HLA alleles at 0.05 false discovery rate. Altogether, 150 to 200 TCR beta chains were recorded as cytomegalovirus-associated.

The PCR employed 60 Vbeta primers together with 13 Jbeta primers. The assay was immunoSEQ multiplex PCR, and TCRdb's table has in-frame clones only and misses some. This sample carries some 110,000 clones, 75% to 90% of them seen once, and the ten largest clones take 2.1%. There are 15 residues in the CDR3. The germline V gene has CDR1 SGHDN and CDR2 FVKESK. Trimming stripped 6 bases from V and 0 bases from J, with 13 bases between. Remarks on this clone: Its target is not known.

The TCR sequence derives from a man younger than 40 in good health and CMV-seronegative. The J gene is TRBJ2-3, the V gene TRBV14; D possibly corresponds to TRBD1 (6 bases). Sequenced: PBMCs. The CDR3 is CASRGQISSTDTQYF. As DNA, the CDR3 is TGTGCCAGCAGAGGACAGATTTCTAGCACAGATACGCAGTATTTT.